Each of the 11 T cell receptor beta chains below was sequenced from the same sample in a study of blood T cell repertoires in COVID-19. Sequencing was performed with immunoSEQ multiplex PCR; in TCRdb, only in-frame clones are kept and a portion is missing. The table has more than 200,000 clones, roughly 88% seen once. The sample taken for sequencing was peripheral blood. These receptors originate from a woman between 40 and 55 years old who had recovered from COVID-19.

The chain combines TRBV30 with TRBJ2-2; tentatively, D is TRBD2 (6 bases). V was pared by 3 bases and J by 4 bases, with 12 bases between. The germline CDR1 and CDR2 sequences are GTSNPN and SVGIG (reference sequence). This CDR3 spans 14 amino acids. The CDR3 DNA reads TGTGCCTGGAGGTTCACCGGGAGCACCGGGGAGCTGTTTTTT. Its translation is CAWRFTGSTGELFF.

The chain couples TRBV6-1 to TRBJ1-3; the match to TRBD1 covers 8 bases. CDR1 is MNHNS, CDR2 SASEGT, per germline. CDR3 size: 18 residues. V trimming: 2 bases; J trimming: 1 base; junction bases outside the gene matches: 10. The CDR3 protein is CASSELAGGWTSGNTIYF. CDR3 sequence (DNA): TGTGCCAGCAGTGAACTGGCAGGGGGCTGGACTTCTGGAAACACCATATATTTT.

This chain links TRBV4-3 with TRBJ2-7; TRBD2 matches at 9 bases. The CDR3 contains 17 residues. Germline V gene lookup returns CDR1 LGHNA and CDR2 YSLEER. The ends lost 3 bases at V and 3 bases at J; junction bases unmatched: 12. DNA for the CDR3: TGCGCCAGCAGCCAGACAGCGGGGGGTTCGGGCCTCTACGAGCAGTACTTC. It codes for CASSQTAGGSGLYEQYF.

This clone was counted a few times. This chain joins TRBV6-5 and TRBJ2-7; 8 bases map to TRBD1. Trimming removed 6 bases from V and 6 bases from J; junction bases left unmatched: 7. Per germline, CDR1 MNHEY and CDR2 SVGAGI. The CDR3 is made up of 13 amino acids. CDR3 DNA sequence: TGTGCCAGCAGGGACCCCACAGGGGGCGAGCAGTACTTC. It codes for CASRDPTGGEQYF.

The V gene is TRBV28, the J gene TRBJ1-5; the D gene is possibly TRBD1 (5 bases). CDR3 size: 14 residues. Germline values: CDR1 MDHEN, CDR2 SYDVKM. The germline V and J ends were trimmed by 10 bases and 3 bases, with 16 bases remaining between them. The CDR3 region is CATRGQGPNQPQHF. In DNA, the CDR3 is TGTGCCACCCGAGGTCAGGGTCCCAATCAGCCCCAGCATTTT.

CDR3 nucleotides: TGCAGCGTTGGGGAGGGAGCAGATACGCAGTATTTT. Translation gives CSVGEGADTQYF. The V call is TRBV29-1, the J call TRBJ2-3; 7 bases align to TRBD2. This CDR3 spans 12 amino acids. Losses at the gene ends were 4 bases for V and 4 bases for J; bases not matched to a gene: 2. The V gene's germline CDR1 is SQVTM and CDR2 ANQGSEA.

V is TRBV18 and J is TRBJ1-2, with D maybe TRBD1 (5 bases). Per the germline V gene, CDR1 is KGHSH and CDR2 is LQKENI. The CDR3 has 14 residues. The V end lost 4 bases, the J end lost 3 bases, and 12 bases lay between the germline ends. The DNA for the CDR3 is TGTGCCAGCTCACTAACTCCAGGGTACTATGGCTACACCTTC. As protein: CASSLTPGYYGYTF.

The chain is built from TRBV7-9 and TRBJ2-1; no reliable D call. This CDR3 has 14 amino acids. Per the germline V gene, CDR1 is SEHNR and CDR2 is FQNEAQ (reference sequence). V was pared by 5 bases and J by 4 bases, with 12 bases between. Here the CDR3 reads CASSPNTGYNEQFF. The DNA for the CDR3 is TGTGCCAGCAGCCCCAATACGGGTTACAATGAGCAGTTCTTC.

The sample holds one count of this clone. The chain employs TRBV27 and TRBJ2-7, with 7 bases lining up with TRBD1. Trimming at V came to 6 bases and at J to 5 bases, leaving 10 bases not matched to a gene. The CDR3 length is 14 residues. Germline CDR1 and CDR2: MNHEY and SMNVEV (reference sequence). The CDR3 here is CASSYRDRTDEQYF. For the CDR3, the DNA is TGTGCCAGCAGCTACCGGGACAGAACGGACGAGCAGTACTTC.

This clone occurred a few times. This chain connects TRBV12-3 or TRBV12-4 to TRBJ2-7, with D maybe TRBD2 (5 bases). V was shortened by 5 bases and J by 2 bases, with 10 bases between the two germline ends. The CDR3 runs 13 residues. In nucleotides, the CDR3 is TGTGCCAGCAGTCAGGACTTACCCTACGAGCAGTACTTC. This codes for CASSQDLPYEQYF.

This chain uses TRBV6-5 with TRBJ2-1; 11 nucleotides match TRBD2. Germline lookup yields CDR1 MNHEY and CDR2 SVGAGI. CDR3 size: 13 residues. The ends lost 8 bases at V and 3 bases at J; junction bases unmatched: 0. The CDR3 spells CASGLAGYNEQFF. CDR3 in DNA: TGTGCCAGCGGACTAGCGGGCTACAATGAGCAGTTCTTC.